The clone carrying this T cell receptor beta chain was detected ten times or more. In the original workflow: For nucleated cells, counts were estimated from reference gene primer amplification. Measured with immunoSEQ multiplex PCR; TCRdb has only the in-frame clones, and not every one. For V, J and clone size, that table is used; D and trimming come from the DNA. The repertoire holds 240,000 or so clones, with roughly 80% as singletons. This specimen comes from a study of blood T cell repertoires in COVID-19. Study-wide background: Samples of COVID-19 (acute and convalescent) were obtained from the United States, Italy and Spain. T cells, B-cell-depleted T cells, or PBMCs provided the cDNA or gDNA that served as material.

The V segment lost 2 bases and the J segment 6 bases; nucleotides outside the gene matches: 4. CDR3 length equals 14 residues. The germline gives CDR1 SGHRS, CDR2 YFSETQ. This sequence originates from a young woman with acute or convalescent COVID-19. V usage is TRBV5-1 and J usage is TRBJ2-2; 7 nucleotides match TRBD1. The sample was peripheral blood. The CDR3 DNA sequence: TGCGCCAGCAGCTTCCAACAGGGGTCCGGGGAGCTGTTTTTT. Encoded protein: CASSFQQGSGELFF.